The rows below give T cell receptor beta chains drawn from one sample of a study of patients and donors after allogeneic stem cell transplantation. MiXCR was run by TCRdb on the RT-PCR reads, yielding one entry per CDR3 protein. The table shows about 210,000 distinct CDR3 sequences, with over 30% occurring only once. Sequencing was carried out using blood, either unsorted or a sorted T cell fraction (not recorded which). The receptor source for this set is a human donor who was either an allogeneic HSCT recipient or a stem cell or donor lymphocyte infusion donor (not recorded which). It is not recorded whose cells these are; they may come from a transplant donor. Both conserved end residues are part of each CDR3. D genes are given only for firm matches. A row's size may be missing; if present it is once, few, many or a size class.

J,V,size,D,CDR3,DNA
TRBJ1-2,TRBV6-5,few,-,CASSRDRAANYGYTF,TGTGCCAGCAGCCGAGATAGAGCGGCTAACTATGGCTACACCTTC
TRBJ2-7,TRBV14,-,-,CASSQYRHYEQYF,TGTGCCAGCAGCCAGTACAGACACTACGAGCAGTACTTC
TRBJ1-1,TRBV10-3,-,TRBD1,CAIRLGTGYTEAFF,TGTGCCATCAGATTAGGGACAGGGTACACTGAAGCTTTCTTT
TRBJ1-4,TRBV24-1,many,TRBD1,CATSDRTGTGKLFF,TGTGCCACCAGTGACCGTACAGGGACAGGAAAACTGTTTTTT
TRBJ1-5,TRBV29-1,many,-,CSVSLGQSNQPQHF,TGCAGCGTATCTCTCGGACAGAGCAATCAGCCCCAGCATTTT
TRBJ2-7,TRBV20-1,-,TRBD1,CSARGLTGGSYEQYF,TGCAGTGCTAGAGGTCTGACAGGGGGATCCTACGAGCAGTACTTC
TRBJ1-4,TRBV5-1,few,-,CASSPDRRTNEKLFF,TGCGCCAGCAGCCCCGACAGGCGCACGAATGAAAAACTGTTTTTT
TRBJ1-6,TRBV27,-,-,CASSLRQANSPLHF,TGTGCCAGCAGTTTAAGACAGGCTAATTCACCCCTCCACTTT
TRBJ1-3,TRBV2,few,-,CASTGRNTIYF,TGTGCCAGCACGGGGAGGAACACCATATATTTT
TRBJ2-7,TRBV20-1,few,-,CSAIATYEQYF,TGCAGTGCTATCGCCACCTACGAGCAGTACTTC
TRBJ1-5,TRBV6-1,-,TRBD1,CASGMQGALQPQHF,TGTGCCAGCGGGATGCAGGGGGCCCTTCAGCCCCAGCATTTT
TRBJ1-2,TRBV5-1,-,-,CASSLSPQDYGYTF,TGCGCCAGCAGCTTGTCCCCCCAGGACTATGGCTACACCTTC
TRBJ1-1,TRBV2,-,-,CASTDTGRNTEAFF,TGTGCCAGCACCGATACAGGGAGGAACACTGAAGCTTTCTTT
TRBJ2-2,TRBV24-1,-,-,CATSESAPGELFF,TGTGCCACCAGTGAATCGGCGCCCGGGGAGCTGTTTTTT
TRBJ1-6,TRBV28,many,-,CASSRLGESPLHF,TGTGCCAGCAGTCGCCTAGGGGAGTCACCCCTCCACTTT
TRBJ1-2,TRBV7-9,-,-,CASSLDSPARGYTF,TGTGCCAGCAGCTTAGATTCTCCAGCTAGGGGCTACACCTTC
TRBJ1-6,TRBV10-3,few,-,CAISETGHPLHF,TGTGCCATCAGTGAGACAGGCCATCCCCTCCACTTT
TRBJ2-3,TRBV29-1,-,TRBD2,CSVERGATDTQYF,TGCAGCGTTGAGCGGGGGGCCACAGATACGCAGTATTTT
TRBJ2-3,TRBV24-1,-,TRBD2,CATSDPIAGGPQGTDTQYF,TGTGCCACCAGTGACCCCATAGCGGGGGGACCTCAGGGCACAGATACGCAGTATTTT
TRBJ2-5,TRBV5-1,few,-,CASSLGDQETQYF,TGCGCCAGCAGCTTGGGGGACCAAGAGACCCAGTACTTC
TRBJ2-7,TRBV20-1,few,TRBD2,CSVRRPSGGSSYEQYF,TGCAGTGTCAGGCGGCCTAGCGGGGGGAGCTCCTACGAGCAGTACTTC
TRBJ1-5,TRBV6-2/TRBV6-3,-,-,CASGDPQSFGNQPQHF,TGTGCCAGCGGCGACCCACAGAGCTTCGGGAATCAGCCCCAGCATTTT
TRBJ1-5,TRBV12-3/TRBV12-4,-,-,CATKWGNQPQHF,TGTGCCACCAAATGGGGGAATCAGCCCCAGCATTTT
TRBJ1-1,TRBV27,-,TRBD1,CASSLGQGAGLRAFF,TGTGCCAGCAGTCTTGGACAGGGAGCGGGACTCCGGGCTTTCTTT
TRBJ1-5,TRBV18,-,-,CASSPGGKQPQHF,TGTGCCAGCTCACCAGGAGGGAAGCAGCCCCAGCATTTT
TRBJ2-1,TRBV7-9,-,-,CASTPPGAGASREQFF,TGTGCCAGCACCCCCCCCGGGGCAGGGGCATCTCGTGAGCAGTTCTTC
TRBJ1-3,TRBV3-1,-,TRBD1,CASSAPTGHSGNTIYF,TGTGCCAGCAGCGCCCCGACAGGGCACTCTGGAAACACCATATATTTT
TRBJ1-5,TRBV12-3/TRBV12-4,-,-,CASSLGPPPQHF,TGTGCCAGCAGTTTGGGACCTCCACCCCAGCATTTT
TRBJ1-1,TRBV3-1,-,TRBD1,CASSHFGTGGTEAFF,TGTGCCAGCAGCCACTTCGGGACAGGGGGAACTGAAGCTTTCTTT
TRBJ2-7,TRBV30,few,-,CAWDRDRSEQYF,TGTGCCTGGGACAGAGACAGGTCCGAGCAGTACTTC
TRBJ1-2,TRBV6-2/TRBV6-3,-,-,CASTPGGTYTF,TGTGCCAGCACCCCGGGAGGGACCTACACCTTC
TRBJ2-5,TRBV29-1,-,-,CSVDILQETQYF,TGCAGCGTTGATATATTACAAGAGACCCAGTACTTC
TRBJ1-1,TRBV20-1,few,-,CSARDRVHRVMFSTEAFF,TGCAGTGCTAGAGATCGAGTCCACAGGGTAATGTTCAGCACTGAAGCTTTCTTT
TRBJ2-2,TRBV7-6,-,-,CASSLSVNTGELFF,TGTGCCAGCAGCTTATCAGTGAACACCGGGGAGCTGTTTTTT
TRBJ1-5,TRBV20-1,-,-,CSAKAGSNQPQHF,TGCAGTGCGAAGGCAGGGAGCAATCAGCCCCAGCATTTT
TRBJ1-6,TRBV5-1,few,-,CASSWAEGYNSPLHF,TGCGCCAGCAGCTGGGCGGAGGGCTATAATTCACCCCTCCACTTT
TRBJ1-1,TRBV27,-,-,CASSFLAGHINTEAFF,TGTGCCAGCAGTTTTTTGGCTGGACACATAAACACTGAAGCTTTCTTT